This T cell receptor beta chain emerged from a study of blood T cell repertoires in COVID-19 (dated by TCRdb to 2019 to 2021). Study-level background: Samples from collaborators originated in the United States, Italy and Spain and spanned both the acute and convalescent phases of COVID-19. The samples were drawn from two sources: the first 160 participants of the ongoing ImmuneRACE study, and fewer than 1,500 subjects contributed by 6 global collaborators. The sample metadata nearly always contained a de-identified subject ID, COVID-19 status, age in years and sex. Subjects who had been exposed to COVID-19, were actively infected with it, or had recovered from it provided the deeply sampled blood TCRbeta repertoires that made up the dataset. The repertoires were released in a freely available public database meant as a resource for research on the immune response to SARS-CoV-2. Where HLA class I and class II types were available, the types were taken from metadata supplied by the sample provider, not from assay-based typing. The prospective study material was composed of cDNA or gDNA derived from T cells, B-cell-depleted T cells, or PBMCs. Results the study describes overall, beyond this receptor: How much clinical and demographic metadata was included differed by source and by participant, and the metadata was provided uncurated.

Samples from volunteer blood donors who had recovered from COVID-19 were contributed by a second Seattle source. Collaborating institutions collected whole blood in K2EDTA tubes following their own protocols. For TCRbeta analysis, collaborators shipped samples in one of three forms: frozen whole blood, isolated PBMCs, or DNA extracted from either of those sample types. As concerns this clone: The antigen this receptor binds is unknown. Per-base quality was not reported, and no clone a single base away is much larger than it.

TCRbeta CDR3 regions were amplified from genomic DNA using the immunoSEQ Assay, a bias-controlled multiplex PCR. Turning to the authors' computational methods: The number of nucleated cells in each sample was estimated from the amplification of reference gene primers within the assay. To quantify the absolute abundance of each unique TCRbeta CDR3 rearrangement, sequence reads were collapsed and filtered. For each sample, productive Simpson clonality was calculated as the square root of Simpson's diversity index over productive rearrangements. Not all clones reach the TCRdb copy of this immuneACCESS table, which keeps in-frame sequences only. Checked studies attribute under half of the gap to unresolved V genes and leave the rest unexplained. That table supplies the V and J calls and clone size; D and trimming were determined from the DNA. The sample table lists around 200,000 clones, about 90% of them with a count of one. In total, the top ten clones hold about an eighth of the sample.

V gives up 1 base and J gives up 8 bases, and the segment between their germline ends measures 18 bases. According to the germline V gene (reference sequence), CDR1 reads LNHNV and CDR2 reads YYDKDF. The CDR3 runs 16 residues from the cysteine to the phenylalanine. Only the CDR3 DNA is retained, 48 bases long and in frame from the first base. The V and J genes are TRBV15 and TRBJ1-5; the D gene is possibly TRBD1, with 5 bases matching. This receptor was obtained from a woman aged 18-29 years who had recovered from COVID-19. Material for sequencing was peripheral blood. The DNA sequence is TGTGCCACCAGCAGAGGGGTGACAGCTACGACGAAGCCCCAGCATTTT. Its product reads: CATSRGVTATTKPQHF.